The present T cell receptor beta chain was sequenced within a study of blood T cell repertoires in COVID-19. About the research overall: COVID-19 samples, acute and convalescent, were from the United States, Italy and Spain. T cells, B-cell-depleted T cells, or PBMCs supplied cDNA or gDNA.

J was trimmed by 1 base and V by 5 bases; bases with no gene match: 24. The germline CDR1 and CDR2 sequences are LGHDT and YNNKEL (reference sequence). The CDR3 covers 24 residues. Under the authors' procedure: Amplified reference gene primers provided the basis for estimating nucleated cell counts. Only in-frame clones appear in the TCRdb table, and some are missing; sequencing was by immunoSEQ multiplex PCR. The DNA gave D and trimming, while V, J and clone size come from that table. This sample carries about 190,000 clones, over 75% of them seen once, and the ten largest clones take around an eighth.

The sequence derives from a woman aged 45-65 years with acute or convalescent COVID-19. The material sequenced was peripheral blood. The rearrangement uses TRBV3-1 (or the pseudogene TRBV3-2) and TRBJ2-3, with 16 nucleotides matching TRBD2. The CDR3 DNA reads TGTGCCAGCAGCTCCGAAACCGGAGAGGGGGGGACTAGCGGGAGGGCCGGTCGCACAGATACGCAGTATTTT. It specifies CASSSETGEGGTSGRAGRTDTQYF.